The clone carrying this T cell receptor beta chain was seen a few times. TCRdb reanalysed the RT-PCR reads using MiXCR and keeps one entry per CDR3 protein. The table has about 680,000 distinct CDR3 sequences, 12% to 15% seen once. The CDR3 has 11 residues. Germline V lookup: CDR1 MNHEY, CDR2 SMNVEV (reference sequence). Trimming removed 9 bases at V and 5 bases at J, with 10 bases between. This TCR was recovered from a female donor in good health, serving as a healthy control. The chain uses TRBV27 and TRBJ1-1, with D unclear. Source material: memory CD4+ T cells from blood. CDR3 region: CASFEGTEAFF. Written as DNA, the CDR3 is TGTGCCAGTTTCGAGGGAACTGAAGCTTTCTTT.